A single sample gave rise to the 29 T cell receptor beta chains below, sequenced in a study of shared clonotypes between healthy human individuals. TCRdb's table, derived via immunoSEQ multiplex PCR, lists solely in-frame clones and lacks some. In the table there are 90,000 to 120,000 clones, about 70% of which are singletons. Sequencing was done on a sample of memory CD8+ T cells sorted from blood. Specified subset: CD45RO+ cells pooled with CCR7-negative TemRA cells. The source is a woman aged 25 to 39 in good health.

Concerning this clone: Just one base apart from a much larger clone, this may be a read error. CDR3 loop: CASSPRDNSYEQYF. The CDR3 bases are TGTGCCAGCAGCCCCCGGGACAACTCCTACGAGCAGTACTTC. This chain links TRBV13 with TRBJ2-7; tentatively, D is TRBD1 (6 bases). CDR1 is PRHDT, CDR2 FYEKMQ, per germline (reference sequence). The CDR3 loop spans 14 amino acids. Trimming took 5 bases from V and 0 from J, leaving 11 bases between them. The full variable domain, in which reference TRBV13 and TRBJ2-7 provide the parts outside the CDR3, is AAGVIQSPRHLIKEKRETATLKCYPIPRHDTVYWYQQGPGQDPQFLISFYEKMQSDKGSIPDRFSAQQFSDYHSELNMSSLELGDSALYFCASSPRDNSYEQYFGPGTRLTVT.

This clone has a handful of counts. The CDR3 DNA reads as TGTGCCAGCAGCGACAGCGAGGTGTCGGGAAAACTGTTTTTT. It specifies CASSDSEVSGKLFF. V and J are TRBV6-4 and TRBJ1-4; possibly TRBD1 for D (5 bases). Trimming removed 6 bases from V and 10 bases from J, with 18 bases in between. The CDR3 runs to 14 residues. Germline CDR1 MRHNA, CDR2 SNTAGT.

The chain uses TRBV28 and TRBJ1-2, with a tentative D call TRBD1 (6 bases). Trimming shortened V by 3 bases and J by 3 bases, and 8 bases separated the two germline ends. CDR1 and CDR2 from the germline V gene are MDHEN and SYDVKM. This CDR3 comprises 13 residues. CDR3: CASSFGQYYGYTF. CDR3 nucleotides: TGTGCCAGCAGTTTCGGACAGTACTATGGCTACACCTTC.

This clone was seen ten or more times. V usage is TRBV25-1 and J usage is TRBJ2-1; 12 bases agree with TRBD1. Germline V gives CDR1 MGHDK, CDR2 SYGVNS. V lost 4 bases to trimming and J lost 5 bases; unmatched junction nucleotides: 12. This CDR3 has 18 residues. The CDR3 loop is CASSGRDRGPLGDNEQFF. CDR3 bases: TGTGCCAGCAGTGGACGGGACAGGGGGCCGCTTGGGGACAATGAGCAGTTCTTC.

The rearrangement joins TRBV5-8 to TRBJ2-3; a possible D gene is TRBD2 (6 bases). The CDR3 spans 15 residues. Germline values: CDR1 SGHTS, CDR2 YDEGEE. V lost 4 bases, J lost 2 bases, and 14 bases lay in between. The CDR3 DNA reads TGTGCCAGCAGCCAAGACGGGGAGGCCACAGATACGCAGTATTTT. This sequence encodes CASSQDGEATDTQYF. Variable domain in full (rest from reference TRBV5-8 and TRBJ2-3): EAGVTQSPTHLIKTRGQQATLRCSPISGHTSVYWYQQALGLGLQFLLWYDEGEERNRGNFPPRFSGRQFPNYSSELNVNALELEDSALYLCASSQDGEATDTQYFGPGTRLTVL.

CDR3 in DNA: TGTGCCAGCAGAGGACACGGTGGTGGTTGGGGAGACGAGCAGTACTTC. Its protein product is CASRGHGGGWGDEQYF. The chain combines TRBV11-1 with TRBJ2-7, with D perhaps TRBD1 or TRBD2 (5 bases each). The V gene's germline CDR1 is SGHAT and CDR2 FQDESV (reference sequence). Between the trimmed V and J ends, which lost 6 bases and 5 bases, there was a span of 23 bases. The CDR3 totals 16 residues.

The genes are TRBV25-1 and TRBJ2-1; a weak D match, TRBD2 (5 bases). The V gene lost 8 bases and the J gene lost 8 bases, with 16 bases spanning the gap. Germline V CDR1 and CDR2: MGHDK, SYGVNS. The CDR3 is 13 residues long. The DNA of the CDR3 is TGTGCCAGCCAAGACACTAGTCTCCATGAGCAGTTCTTC. This encodes CASQDTSLHEQFF.

On this clone itself: The same CDR3 is also encoded by other DNA sequences in this sample. The CDR3 DNA follows: TGTGCCAGCAGTCTGGGGGGTTCTGAAGCTTTCTTT. This gives the protein CASSLGGSEAFF. The chain is built from TRBV28 and TRBJ1-1; D is perhaps TRBD1 (5 bases). CDR3 length equals 12 residues. The V gene's germline CDR1 is MDHEN and CDR2 SYDVKM. V was clipped by 5 bases and J by 6 bases, with 10 bases between them.

This chain links TRBV5-4 with TRBJ2-5; 7 bases are a match to TRBD2. With 3 bases clipped from V and 6 bases from J, the junction kept 8 bases outside the gene matches. Germline values: CDR1 SGHNT, CDR2 YYREEE (reference sequence). This CDR3 region has 14 residues. The CDR3 loop is CASSSGLVEKTQYF. In nucleotides, the CDR3 is TGTGCCAGCAGCTCCGGACTAGTAGAGAAGACCCAGTACTTC.

The chain has TRBV7-9 and TRBJ2-5; TRBD2 matches 12 bases. CDR3 length equals 19 residues. V lost 6 bases to trimming and J lost 1 base; unmatched junction nucleotides: 15. The germline V gene encodes CDR1 SEHNR and CDR2 FQNEAQ (reference sequence). Written as DNA, the CDR3 is TGTGCCAGCAGTCTTAGGTGGGCTTGGACTAGCGGGGCCCAAGAGACCCAGTACTTC. It yields the protein CASSLRWAWTSGAQETQYF. The entire variable domain, with the rest obtained from reference TRBV7-9 and TRBJ2-5, is as follows: DTGVSQNPRHKITKRGQNVTFRCDPISEHNRLYWYRQTLGQGPEFLTYFQNEAQLEKSRLLSDRFSAERPKGSFSTLEIQRTEQGDSAMYLCASSLRWAWTSGAQETQYFGPGTRLLVL.

This clone has ten or more counts. V usage is TRBV12-1 and J usage is TRBJ2-5; TRBD2 was called by the table and not checked on the DNA. TRBV12-1 is deemed a pseudogene. The CDR3 is made up of 15 amino acids. CDR3 sequence: CASSSSGRARETQYF. CDR3 coding DNA: TGTGCCAGCAGCTCAAGCGGGAGGGCAAGAGAGACCCAGTACTTC.

The CDR3 spells CATSQGWEITRSNQPQHF. CDR3 sequence (DNA): TGTGCCACCAGCCAGGGCTGGGAGATCACACGTAGCAATCAGCCCCAGCATTTT. The V and J genes are TRBV15 and TRBJ1-5; D possibly corresponds to TRBD1 (5 bases). V was pared by 5 bases and J by 0 bases, with 20 bases between. Germline CDR1 and CDR2: LNHNV and YYDKDF (reference sequence). There are 18 residues in the CDR3.

In nucleotides, the CDR3 is TGTGCCAGCATACCCCCTGATTCCGGAGAGACCCAGTACTTC. This encodes CASIPPDSGETQYF. J is TRBJ2-5 and V is TRBV25-1, with unresolved D. V shed 7 bases and J shed 4 bases, with 16 bases lying between them. Per the germline V gene, CDR1 is MGHDK and CDR2 is SYGVNS. The CDR3 contains 14 residues.

The chain is built from TRBV2 and TRBJ1-5; 7 bases are a match to TRBD1. The junction had 12 bases not matched to a gene; V was cut back by 5 bases and J by 2 bases. Germline V gene data show CDR1 as SNHLY and CDR2 as FYNNEI. CDR3 length: 17 residues. CDR3 sequence: CASSSRDRRYRNQPQHF. For the CDR3, the DNA is TGTGCCAGCAGTTCCCGGGACAGAAGGTATCGCAATCAGCCCCAGCATTTT.

This sequence joins TRBV6-6 and TRBJ1-2; D possibly corresponds to TRBD1 (5 bases). Germline assignment: CDR1 MNHNY and CDR2 SVGAGI (reference sequence). This CDR3 is 14 amino acids long. Deletions cut 0 bases from V and 8 bases from J, with 13 bases between. The CDR3 DNA reads TGTGCCAGCAGTTACTCGAAGGGGTTGGACGGCTACACCTTC. It translates to CASSYSKGLDGYTF.

The chain links TRBV10-3 to TRBJ1-2; possible D gene TRBD1, 5 bases. The V end was cut by 6 bases, the J end by 7 bases, with 15 bases between. This CDR3 is built from 13 residues. Germline CDR1 ENHRY, CDR2 SYGVKD. The CDR3 sequence is CAIRPMGRSGYTF. The CDR3 coding sequence is TGTGCCATCAGACCCATGGGACGTTCTGGCTACACCTTC.

In this sample, this clone turned up once. The rearrangement joins TRBV5-6 to TRBJ2-2, with D uncertain. The CDR3 extends over 14 amino acids. V was pared by 0 bases and J by 2 bases, with 5 bases between. Germline V CDR1 and CDR2: SGHDT, YYEEEE. The CDR3 region is CASSLDSNTGELFF. In nucleotides, the CDR3 is TGTGCCAGCAGCTTGGACAGCAACACCGGGGAGCTGTTTTTT.

The chain combines TRBV11-2 with TRBJ2-1; TRBD1 matches at 7 bases. The germline V gene has CDR1 SGHAT and CDR2 FQNNGV. Trimming removed 5 bases from V and 2 bases from J; junction bases left unmatched: 3. There are 14 residues in the CDR3. The chain's CDR3 is CASSPGTAYNEQFF. CDR3 nucleotides: TGTGCCAGCAGCCCGGGGACAGCCTACAATGAGCAGTTCTTC.

This chain uses TRBV25-1 with TRBJ2-1; either TRBD1 or TRBD2 may supply D (5 bases each). Germline values: CDR1 MGHDK, CDR2 SYGVNS. Between the trimmed V and J ends, which lost 6 bases and 12 bases, there was a span of 12 bases. The CDR3 spans 11 residues. CDR3 sequence: CASRTPGRQFF. In nucleotides, the CDR3 is TGTGCCAGCAGGACCCCGGGACGGCAGTTCTTC.

The chain couples TRBV7-6 to TRBJ2-1; D is possibly TRBD2 (5 bases). The CDR3 consists of 14 residues. The V gene lost 2 bases and the J gene lost 8 bases, with 13 bases spanning the gap. Germline V gives CDR1 SGHVS, CDR2 FNYEAQ. CDR3 DNA sequence: TGTGCCAGCAGCTTATCGGCGGGCGGCGATGAGCAGTTCTTC. It is translated as CASSLSAGGDEQFF.

This clone was observed a handful of times. The sample carries other DNA sequences with the same CDR3. The chain links TRBV6-4 to TRBJ2-3, with 12 bases that match TRBD2. Germline-derived CDR1 and CDR2 are MRHNA and SNTAGT. CDR3 length: 15 amino acids. After removal of 3 bases from V and 3 bases from J, the junction contained 1 base not matched to a gene. The CDR3 region is CASSETSGGTDTQYF. CDR3 in DNA: TGTGCCAGCAGTGAGACTAGCGGGGGTACAGATACGCAGTATTTT.

The V and J genes are TRBV30 and TRBJ1-2; D gene uncertain. CDR3 size: 14 residues. Germline V lookup: CDR1 GTSNPN, CDR2 SVGIG (reference sequence). Trimming took 6 bases from V and 6 from J, leaving 20 bases between them. The CDR3 reads CACPGPAHFNGYTF. For the CDR3, the DNA is TGTGCCTGCCCCGGCCCCGCACACTTTAATGGCTACACCTTC.

A word on this clone: Different DNA sequences within this sample yield the same CDR3. This chain links TRBV30 with TRBJ1-5; D possibly corresponds to TRBD1 (5 bases). Per germline, CDR1 GTSNPN and CDR2 SVGIG (reference sequence). Trimming left V 0 bases short and J 2 bases short, with 8 bases between. The CDR3 loop spans 14 amino acids. CDR3 amino acids: CAWSVVRGNQPQHF. CDR3 DNA sequence: TGTGCCTGGAGTGTCGTCAGGGGCAATCAGCCCCAGCATTTT.

This clone was picked up many times. Other DNA sequences in this sample translate to the same CDR3. This chain uses TRBV5-1 with TRBJ2-7; D possibly uses TRBD1 or TRBD2 (6 bases each). Germline V gene sequence: CDR1 SGHRS, CDR2 YFSETQ. V dropped 0 bases and J dropped 6 bases, with 10 bases sitting between them. There are 13 residues in the CDR3. CDR3 sequence reads: CASSLGSGAEQYF. Here the CDR3 DNA reads TGCGCCAGCAGCTTGGGTTCGGGGGCCGAGCAGTACTTC.

This clone was seen at least ten times. The chain carries TRBV6-1 and TRBJ1-1; 7 positions agree with TRBD1. Looked up from germline, CDR1 is MNHNS and CDR2 is SASEGT. The CDR3 length is 14 residues. The J segment lost 1 base and the V segment lost 10 bases, leaving 9 bases of the junction unmatched. In nucleotides, the CDR3 is TGTGCCATAGGAGAACAGGGGACGAACACTGAAGCTTTCTTT. Amino acids: CAIGEQGTNTEAFF.

J is TRBJ2-3 and V is TRBV19, with a tentative D call TRBD2 (6 bases). The CDR3 has 14 amino acids. CDR1 and CDR2 from the germline V gene are LNHDA and SQIVND (reference sequence). The V and J ends lost 3 bases and 6 bases respectively, with 13 bases between them. The CDR3 nucleotides are TGTGCCAGTAGTATGAACCAGGGACTCGATACGCAGTATTTT. Translated: CASSMNQGLDTQYF.

This sequence joins TRBV23-1 and TRBJ2-7; 11 bases agree with TRBD2. TRBV23-1 qualifies as an ORF whose function is uncertain. This CDR3 has 17 amino acids. V lost 5 bases to trimming and J lost 5 bases; unmatched junction nucleotides: 14. The CDR3 sequence: CASSKKGGLAGGDEQYF. CDR3 nucleotide sequence: TGCGCCAGCAGTAAAAAGGGAGGTCTAGCGGGGGGTGACGAGCAGTACTTC.

This chain joins TRBV28 and TRBJ1-3; D unresolved. The germline gives CDR1 MDHEN, CDR2 SYDVKM. Trimming removed 2 bases from V and 4 bases from J, with 15 bases in between. This CDR3 is built from 16 residues. CDR3 protein: CASSLPHPTEGNTIYF. The CDR3 bases are TGTGCCAGCAGTTTACCACACCCCACCGAAGGAAACACCATATATTTT.

The chain uses TRBV2 and TRBJ2-1; 9 bases fit TRBD2. V trimming: 9 bases; J trimming: 2 bases; junction bases outside the gene matches: 5. Germline CDR1 SNHLY, CDR2 FYNNEI. The CDR3 runs to 14 residues. This chain's CDR3 is CASSIAGAYNEQFF. The CDR3 nucleotides are TGTGCCAGTTCAATAGCGGGAGCCTACAATGAGCAGTTCTTC.